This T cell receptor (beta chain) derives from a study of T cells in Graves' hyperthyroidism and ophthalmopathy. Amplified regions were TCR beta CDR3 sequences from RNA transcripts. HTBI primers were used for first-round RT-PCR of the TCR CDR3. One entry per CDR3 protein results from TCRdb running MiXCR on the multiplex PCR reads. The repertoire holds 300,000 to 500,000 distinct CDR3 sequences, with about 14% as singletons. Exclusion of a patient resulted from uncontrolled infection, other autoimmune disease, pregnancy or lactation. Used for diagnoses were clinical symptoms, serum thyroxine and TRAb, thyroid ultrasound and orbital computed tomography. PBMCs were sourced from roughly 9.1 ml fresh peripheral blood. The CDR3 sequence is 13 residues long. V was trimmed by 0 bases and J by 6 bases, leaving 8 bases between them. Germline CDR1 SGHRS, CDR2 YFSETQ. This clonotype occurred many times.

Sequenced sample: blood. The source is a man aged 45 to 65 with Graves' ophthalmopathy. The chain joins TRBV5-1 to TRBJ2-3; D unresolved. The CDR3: CASSLEVGDTQYF. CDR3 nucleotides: TGCGCCAGCAGCTTGGAAGTGGGGGATACGCAGTATTTT.